This TCR beta chain was sequenced for a study of T cell responses to AZD1222 COVID-19 vaccine. V was clipped by 2 bases and J by 6 bases, with 23 bases between them. The CDR3 totals 18 residues. The germline CDR1 and CDR2 sequences are SGHVS and FQNEAQ. On this clone: Its target is unknown.

General study results and limits: Repertoires in all cases were sampled only once the peak T cell response had passed. Clonal diversity may have been underestimated, and the donors were mostly white British, with more females than males.

Produced via immunoSEQ multiplex PCR; TCRdb's table is partial and in-frame only. The profile shows 120,000 or so clones, around 92% of them singletons. Source: peripheral blood, taken 28 days after the second AZD1222 dose. The clonotype originates from an adult who received the AZD1222 COVID-19 vaccine. V gene TRBV7-8 combines with J gene TRBJ1-5; TRBD1 might be the D (5 bases). DNA for the CDR3: TGTGCCAGCAGCTTAAGTTCTTCGTTTTCGGACACCGGTCAGCCCCAGCATTTT. This gives the protein CASSLSSSFSDTGQPQHF.